Below, 29 T cell receptor beta chains from the same sample are listed, as sequenced in a study of cytomegalovirus exposure and HLA in healthy donors (dated by TCRdb to about 2017). Libraries were built with the immunoSEQ multiplex PCR assay. The multiplex PCR relied on a mix of 60 forward primers for TCR Vbeta segments and 13 reverse primers for TCR Jbeta segments. Held by TCRdb, this immuneACCESS table contains in-frame sequences only and omits some clones. Under half of the omission traces to an unresolved V gene where checked; the cause of the rest is unknown. The sample data list 120,000 to 150,000 clones, and approximately 79% of these were observed just once. About 6.7% of the sample comes from the top ten. Input material: PBMCs. The source of these receptors is a woman aged 40 to 55 in good health and CMV-seropositive.

This rearrangement joins TRBV4-1 to TRBJ2-1, with TRBD1 matching 9 bases. The CDR3 spans 15 residues. The V gene end was trimmed by 2 bases and the J gene end by 5 bases; junction bases not matched to a gene: 4. CDR1 MGHRA and CDR2 YSYEKL come from the germline V gene. CDR3 DNA sequence: TGCGCCAGCAGCCAAACGGGGACAGGGAACAATGAGCAGTTCTTC. It encodes CASSQTGTGNNEQFF.

The V and J genes are TRBV28 and TRBJ2-7; possible D gene TRBD2, 5 bases. The V end was cut by 4 bases, the J end by 7 bases, with 32 bases between. The CDR3 extends over 19 amino acids. CDR1 is MDHEN, CDR2 SYDVKM, per germline. In DNA form, the CDR3 reads TGTGCCAGCAGTTCCCCGGGAACGACCCCAGCATACTCGCGTGGGGAGCAGTACTTC. This gives the protein CASSSPGTTPAYSRGEQYF. The full variable domain, rest sourced from reference TRBV28 and TRBJ2-7, is DVKVTQSSRYLVKRTGEKVFLECVQDMDHENMFWYRQDPGLGLRLIYFSYDVKMKEKGDIPEGYSVSREKKERFSLILESASTNQTSMYLCASSSPGTTPAYSRGEQYFGPGTRLTVT.

The chain recombines TRBV7-2 with TRBJ1-5; D gene unclear. This CDR3 spans 14 amino acids. Trimming removed 1 base from V and 7 bases from J, with 11 bases in between. Germline CDR1 reads SGHTA; CDR2 reads FQGNSA. CDR3 amino acids: CASSLEFPVQPQHF. CDR3 bases: TGTGCCAGCAGCTTAGAATTTCCCGTCCAGCCCCAGCATTTT.

J is TRBJ2-6 and V is TRBV18; 7 bases match TRBD1. The germline gives CDR1 KGHSH, CDR2 LQKENI. V gave up 6 bases and J gave up 2 bases; unmatched junction bases: 4. This CDR3 has 15 amino acids. The CDR3 protein is CASSQTGTGANVLTF. The CDR3 DNA follows: TGTGCCAGCTCGCAGACAGGGACTGGGGCCAACGTCCTGACTTTC. The variable domain in full, completed from reference TRBV18 and TRBJ2-6, reads NAGVMQNPRHLVRRRGQEARLRCSPMKGHSHVYWYRQLPEEGLKFMVYLQKENIIDESGMPKERFSAEFPKEGPSILRIQQVVRGDSAAYFCASSQTGTGANVLTFGAGSRLTVL.

The rearrangement links TRBV7-9 to TRBJ1-2; 7 nucleotides agree with TRBD1. The CDR3 is 14 amino acids. Losses at the gene ends were 0 bases for V and 5 bases for J; bases not matched to a gene: 3. Looked up from germline, CDR1 is SEHNR and CDR2 is FQNEAQ (reference sequence). This CDR3 reads CASSLAGTAYGYTF. For the CDR3, the DNA is TGTGCCAGCAGCTTAGCTGGGACAGCATATGGCTACACCTTC.

This clone was found once. V is TRBV20-1 and J is TRBJ1-2; D gene ambiguous. V was pared by 6 bases and J by 4 bases, with 9 bases between. The length of the CDR3 is 11 residues. The germline gives CDR1 DFQATT, CDR2 SNEGSKA (reference sequence). The CDR3 DNA sequence: TGCAGTGCCTGGGCCGCCTATGGCTACACCTTC. The encoded protein is CSAWAAYGYTF.

Only a few counts were recorded for this clone. The chain is built from TRBV6-1 and TRBJ2-7; a possible D gene is TRBD2 (5 bases). CDR3 size: 13 residues. The ends were cut back, 8 bases at V and 0 bases at J, with 11 bases in the middle. Germline CDR1 reads MNHNS; CDR2 reads SASEGT. The CDR3 bases are TGTGCCAGCCGGGATACCAGCTCCTACGAGCAGTACTTC. Protein: CASRDTSSYEQYF.

V and J are TRBV7-2 and TRBJ2-2, with 9 bases fitting TRBD1. The CDR3 covers 17 residues. The J segment lost 4 bases and the V segment lost 5 bases, leaving 11 bases of the junction unmatched. Germline-derived CDR1 and CDR2 are SGHTA and FQGNSA. The CDR3 here is CASSPWDRVTVTGELFF. The CDR3, as DNA: TGTGCCAGCAGCCCCTGGGACAGGGTGACAGTCACCGGGGAGCTGTTTTTT.

As DNA, the CDR3 is TGTGCCAGCAGCTTAGAGGGGGCTGTAGATACGCAGTATTTT. Amino acids: CASSLEGAVDTQYF. This chain links TRBV7-9 with TRBJ2-3; 7 bases fit TRBD1. This CDR3 comprises 14 residues. Germline CDR1 and CDR2: SEHNR and FQNEAQ (reference sequence). The ends lost 1 base at V and 5 bases at J; junction bases unmatched: 3.

This chain uses TRBV13 with TRBJ2-1, with D possibly matching TRBD2 (6 bases). CDR1 and CDR2 (germline): PRHDT, FYEKMQ (reference sequence). Trimming took off 1 base at V and 6 bases at J, with 22 bases between the two ends. This CDR3 is 18 amino acids long. Here the CDR3 DNA reads TGTGCCAGCAGCTTAGAGGTGGGGTTGGGTGCCGGGAGCAATGAGCAGTTCTTC. Protein product: CASSLEVGLGAGSNEQFF.

Here the CDR3 DNA reads TGTGCCATCAGAGGGGGGGTGAACACCGGGGAGCTGTTTTTT. Protein: CAIRGGVNTGELFF. The chain has TRBV10-3 and TRBJ2-2; weak D call: TRBD2 (7 bases). Germline assignment: CDR1 ENHRY and CDR2 SYGVKD. The CDR3 runs to 14 residues. V was shortened by 6 bases and J by 1 base, with 9 bases between the two germline ends.

The chain carries TRBV19 and TRBJ2-2; TRBD2 matches 7 bases. The CDR3 is made up of 13 amino acids. The germline CDR1 and CDR2 sequences are LNHDA and SQIVND (reference sequence). V shed 8 bases, J shed 7 bases, and the junction held 7 bases outside the gene matches. DNA of the CDR3: TGTGCCAGTTACGGGGGGTTTCGCGGGGAGCTGTTTTTT. Translation gives CASYGGFRGELFF.

The rearrangement joins TRBV6-5 to TRBJ2-7, with D possibly being TRBD1 (5 bases). Trimming stripped 0 bases from V and 6 bases from J, with 9 bases between. Germline lookup yields CDR1 MNHEY and CDR2 SVGAGI. The CDR3 contains 13 residues. CDR3 nucleotide sequence: TGTGCCAGCAGTTACTCAAGGGGTACCGAGCAGTACTTC. Translation gives CASSYSRGTEQYF.

The chain carries TRBV6-6 and TRBJ1-5, with D possibly being TRBD1 (5 bases). The CDR3 runs to 14 residues. Germline CDR1 and CDR2: MNHNY and SVGAGI (reference sequence). Trimming pared 6 bases from V and 4 bases from J, leaving 13 bases between. The CDR3 DNA reads as TGTGCCAGCAGCCTCGGCGGGACTAATCAGCCCCAGCATTTT. This sequence encodes CASSLGGTNQPQHF.

The chain employs TRBV6-5 and TRBJ2-1, with TRBD2 matching over 7 bases. Germline CDR1 is MNHEY and CDR2 is SVGAGI. CDR3 size: 15 residues. Trimming at V came to 5 bases and at J to 0 bases, leaving 4 bases not matched to a gene. The CDR3 sequence is CASSNPGGSYNEQFF. CDR3 sequence (DNA): TGTGCCAGCAGTAACCCGGGGGGCTCCTACAATGAGCAGTTCTTC.

This clone was seen only a few times. CDR3 in DNA: TGTGCCAGCAGTTCAAAGACAGGTTCCTACGAGCAGTACTTC. Translated: CASSSKTGSYEQYF. J is TRBJ2-7 and V is TRBV27, with D possibly TRBD1 on 6 matching bases. Trimming removed 4 bases at V and 1 base at J, with 11 bases between. Germline assignment: CDR1 MNHEY and CDR2 SMNVEV (reference sequence). There are 14 residues in the CDR3.

V gene TRBV7-9 combines with J gene TRBJ2-1; D ambiguous. Germline V CDR1 and CDR2: SEHNR, FQNEAQ (reference sequence). Trimming shortened V by 5 bases and J by 5 bases, and 19 bases separated the two germline ends. The CDR3 loop spans 16 amino acids. The CDR3 coding sequence is TGTGCCAGCAGCACGCCGCTGGGTGGGCTCGACAATGAGCAGTTCTTC. This encodes CASSTPLGGLDNEQFF.

V usage is TRBV2 and J usage is TRBJ1-1; D remains unclear. Germline assignment: CDR1 SNHLY and CDR2 FYNNEI. The length of the CDR3 is 13 residues. V lost 5 bases and J lost 6, with 13 bases in between. CDR3 loop: CASSKTSTPEAFF. CDR3 nucleotide sequence: TGTGCCAGCAGTAAAACCTCCACACCTGAAGCTTTCTTT.

This chain connects TRBV18 to TRBJ1-5, with 7 bases matching TRBD1. Germline loops: CDR1 KGHSH, CDR2 LQKENI. This CDR3 region has 16 residues. V dropped 3 bases and J dropped 0; count of bases not matched to a gene: 5. In DNA form, the CDR3 reads TGTGCCAGCTCACCCCCGGGACAGAATAGCAATCAGCCCCAGCATTTT. This gives the protein CASSPPGQNSNQPQHF.

The gene calls are TRBV9 and TRBJ1-1; D is perhaps TRBD1 (5 bases). The CDR3 has 15 amino acids. Germline-derived CDR1 and CDR2 are SGDLS and YYNGEE. V was trimmed by 0 bases and J by 1 base, leaving 10 bases between them. CDR3 residues: CASSVGPGQNTEAFF. The DNA of the CDR3 is TGTGCCAGCAGCGTAGGTCCCGGACAGAACACTGAAGCTTTCTTT.

This chain joins TRBV15 and TRBJ2-7, with a tentative D call TRBD1 (5 bases). Germline assignment: CDR1 LNHNV and CDR2 YYDKDF (reference sequence). This CDR3 has 15 amino acids. V was cut by 0 bases and J by 5 bases, with 14 bases left in between. CDR3 DNA: TGTGCCACCAGCAGAGATGGCCAGGGTGTTAACGAGCAGTACTTC. It encodes CATSRDGQGVNEQYF. The full variable domain, its missing parts supplied by reference TRBV15 and TRBJ2-7, is DAMVIQNPRYQVTQFGKPVTLSCSQTLNHNVMYWYQQKSSQAPKLLFHYYDKDFNNEADTPDNFQSRRPNTSFCFLDIRSPGLGDTAMYLCATSRDGQGVNEQYFGPGTRLTVT.

The rearrangement links TRBV4-1 to TRBJ2-2, with D unclear. CDR1 and CDR2 from the germline V gene are MGHRA and YSYEKL. The CDR3 runs to 16 residues. Trimming cost V 0 bases and J 1 base, with 9 bases left between them. CDR3 amino acids: CASSQEKLLNTGELFF. The CDR3 bases are TGCGCCAGCAGCCAAGAGAAACTGCTGAACACCGGGGAGCTGTTTTTT.

This clone was seen once. The gene calls are TRBV25-1 and TRBJ2-5; 9 nucleotides agree with TRBD1. The end of the DNA fits TRBJ2-7 better, so the J call may be wrong. Germline lookup yields CDR1 MGHDK and CDR2 SYGVNS. The CDR3 runs to 15 residues. The CDR3 sequence is CASRGTHGQGYEQYF. CDR3 in DNA: TGTGCCAGCAGGGGCACCCATGGACAGGGGTACGAGCAGTACTTC.

This chain links TRBV5-6 with TRBJ1-1, with D tentatively TRBD1 (5 bases). The CDR3 is 16 amino acids. In germline, CDR1 is SGHDT, CDR2 YYEEEE. V was pared by 0 bases and J by 1 base, with 13 bases between. CDR3 region: CASSLGGWVENTEAFF. The CDR3 nucleotides are TGTGCCAGCAGCTTGGGGGGCTGGGTCGAGAACACTGAAGCTTTCTTT.

The J gene is TRBJ2-2, the V gene TRBV30; D is perhaps TRBD2 (7 bases). Germline CDR1 reads GTSNPN; CDR2 reads SVGIG (reference sequence). This CDR3 region has 16 residues. Trimming removed 3 bases at V and 2 bases at J, with 16 bases between. Written as DNA, the CDR3 is TGTGCCTGGAGGGGAGGGGGTGACGGTAACACCGGGGAGCTGTTTTTT. Translated: CAWRGGGDGNTGELFF.

This clone showed up just a few times. CDR3 nucleotides: TGTGCCAGCAGCCCGACAGGGCATGTATCTAATGAAAAACTGTTTTTT. Protein product: CASSPTGHVSNEKLFF. This sequence joins TRBV9 and TRBJ1-4, with TRBD1 identical over 7 bases. The CDR3 has 16 residues. CDR1 is SGDLS and CDR2 is YYNGEE in the germline V gene. V shed 4 bases and J 3 bases; nucleotides not matched to a gene: 9.

This chain links TRBV23-1 with TRBJ2-5; the D gene is possibly TRBD2 (5 bases). The assigned J gene may be wrong: the sequence end matches TRBJ2-7 better. TRBV23-1 is reported as an ORF; its role is uncertain. The CDR3 runs 11 residues. The CDR3 nucleotides read TGCGCCCTGGAGCGGCGCTACGAGCAGTACTTC. It specifies CALERRYEQYF.

This clone came up a few times. The rearrangement uses TRBV5-1 and TRBJ2-7; no definite D call. CDR1 and CDR2 from the germline V gene are SGHRS and YFSETQ. V lost 0 bases to trimming and J lost 4 bases, with 5 bases between them. This CDR3 comprises 12 residues. The CDR3 here is CASSLEQYEQYF. The CDR3 nucleotides are TGCGCCAGCAGCTTGGAACAGTACGAGCAGTACTTC.

V is TRBV7-6 and J is TRBJ2-1; the match to TRBD2 covers 8 bases. V trimming: 4 bases; J trimming: 10 bases; junction bases outside the gene matches: 6. The CDR3 totals 13 residues. Germline lookup yields CDR1 SGHVS and CDR2 FNYEAQ. The CDR3 reads CASSSRGGGEQFF. The CDR3 DNA reads TGTGCCAGCAGCTCCCGGGGGGGCGGGGAGCAGTTCTTC.